The clone carrying this TCR beta chain is medium-sized within its sample. The time point here: blood 4 weeks post-SBRT, at nephrectomy. Treatment meaning: 15 Gy SBRT to primary tumor, nephrectomy 4 weeks later. This record belongs to a study of radiation and T cells in renal cell carcinoma. The method was immunoSEQ multiplex PCR; TCRdb's version includes in-frame clones alone and lacks a portion of them. The sample comprises over 85,000 clones, about 82% of which are singletons, and approximately 8.6% rests with the top ten. From germline, CDR1 is LNHDA and CDR2 SQIVND (reference sequence). There are 13 residues in the CDR3. The V and J ends lost 10 bases and 6 bases respectively, with 18 bases between them.

This chain connects TRBV19 to TRBJ1-1; D not resolved. This sample comprised blood, obtained from a patient whose treatment included radiotherapy and nephrectomy. This TCR came from a man aged 45-65 years with renal cell carcinoma. CDR3 bases: TGTGCCACCCGCCCGGGCTTTCACTCTGAAGCTTTCTTT. Amino acid sequence: CATRPGFHSEAFF.